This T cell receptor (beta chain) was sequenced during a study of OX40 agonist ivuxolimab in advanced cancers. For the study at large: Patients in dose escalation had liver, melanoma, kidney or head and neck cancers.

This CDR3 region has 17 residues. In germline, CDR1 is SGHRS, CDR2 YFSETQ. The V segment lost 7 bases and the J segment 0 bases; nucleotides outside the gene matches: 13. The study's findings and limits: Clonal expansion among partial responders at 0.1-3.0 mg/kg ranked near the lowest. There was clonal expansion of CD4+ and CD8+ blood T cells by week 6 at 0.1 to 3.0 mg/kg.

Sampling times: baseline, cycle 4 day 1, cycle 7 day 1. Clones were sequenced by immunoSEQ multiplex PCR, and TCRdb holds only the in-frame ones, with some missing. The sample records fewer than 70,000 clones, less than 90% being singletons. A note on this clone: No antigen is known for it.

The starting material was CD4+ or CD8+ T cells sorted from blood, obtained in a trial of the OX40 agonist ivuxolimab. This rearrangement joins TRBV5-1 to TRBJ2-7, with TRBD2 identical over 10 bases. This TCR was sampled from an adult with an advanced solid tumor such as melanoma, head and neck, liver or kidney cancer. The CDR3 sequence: CASYWGPLAGTSYEQYF. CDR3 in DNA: TGCGCCAGCTACTGGGGCCCACTAGCGGGAACCTCCTACGAGCAGTACTTC.